These 2 T cell receptor beta chains originate from one sample sequenced in a study of CD8+ T cells in alopecia areata (dated by TCRdb to the late 2010s). Library generation was performed with the immunoSEQ multiplex PCR assay. RNA was extracted from all samples and reverse transcribed into cDNA as template for TCR sequencing. TCRdb carries this immuneACCESS record with in-frame sequences only. Its versions omit some clonotypes, under half of them owing to an unresolved V gene in the studies checked, with the rest unexplained. The sample table lists fewer than 250,000 clones, 40% to 45% of them with a count of one. The ten largest account for 2.6% of the sample. The sample's treatment or condition label, decoded: oral pan-JAK inhibitor, 5-10 mg twice daily. Here the sequenced sample was CD4+ T cells sorted from blood, taken around week 36, from a patient treated with tofacitinib. The receptors here all came from a human donor with alopecia areata.

This clone turned up a few times. J is TRBJ1-1 and V is TRBV28; D ambiguous. The length of the CDR3 is 12 residues. The ends were cut back, 6 bases at V and 5 bases at J, with 10 bases in the middle. The germline V gene has CDR1 MDHEN and CDR2 SYDVKM. The CDR3 protein is CASSLLRTEAFF. CDR3 nucleotides: TGTGCCAGCAGCCTATTAAGGACTGAAGCTTTCTTT.

The chain joins TRBV30 to TRBJ2-5, with 9 nucleotides matching TRBD1. CDR1 and CDR2 (germline): GTSNPN, SVGIG (reference sequence). V lost 7 bases to trimming and J lost 4 bases; unmatched junction nucleotides: 10. The CDR3 spans 14 residues. DNA of the CDR3: TGTGCCTTTCTGCAACAGGGGGCAGGAGAGACCCAGTACTTC. Encoded protein: CAFLQQGAGETQYF. The variable domain in full, completed from reference TRBV30 and TRBJ2-5, reads SQTIHQWPATLVQPVGSPLSLECTVEGTSNPNLYWYRQAAGRGLQLLFYSVGIGQISSEVPQNLSASRPQDRQFILSSKKLLLSDSGFYLCAFLQQGAGETQYFGPGTRLLVL.